This T cell receptor (beta chain) was sequenced during a study of CD8+ T cells in alopecia areata. Between the trimmed V and J ends, which lost 6 bases and 0 bases, there was a span of 9 bases. Germline loops: CDR1 SGHTA, CDR2 FQGNSA. The CDR3 is made up of 13 amino acids. Whole-study results and caveats: Shared TCR sequences were less clear between patients than in mice, possibly partly from HLA diversity.

As concerns this clone: Its antigen is still unknown.

RNA was isolated and reverse transcribed to cDNA, the sequencing template. Assay: immunoSEQ multiplex PCR; the TCRdb copy retains only in-frame clones and omits some. Of over 150,000 clones in the sample, 56% were seen once. The clonotype was recovered from a human donor in good health. The sample consisted of CD8+ T cells sorted from blood. The rearrangement joins TRBV7-2 to TRBJ2-7; D uncertain. In DNA form, the CDR3 reads TGTGCCAGCAGTATATCTTTCTCCTACGAGCAGTACTTC. Amino acids: CASSISFSYEQYF.